This T cell receptor beta chain appears in the sequencing data of a study of T-cell reconstitution after alpha-beta-depleted transplantation in children. Unique molecular identifiers were incorporated when the TCRbeta library was constructed. TCRdb re-called the PCR reads through MiXCR, storing one row per CDR3 protein. The sample yields approximately 430,000 distinct CDR3 sequences, roughly 17% seen once. A word on this clonotype: Its antigen is not identified.

Study-level findings and limits: There were reportedly several hundred expanded graft clones from which alpha-beta T cells came about two months after transplant.

V gave up 4 bases and J gave up 3 bases, with 21 bases separating them. Germline assignment: CDR1 SGHRS and CDR2 YFSETQ. CDR3 length: 17 residues. The chain employs TRBV5-1 and TRBJ2-3, with D perhaps assigned TRBD1 or TRBD2 (6 bases each). The source of this sequence is a boy younger than two who had a stem cell transplant for Wiskott-Aldrich syndrome, so the T cells may come from the graft donor. Sequenced material: PBMCs, mostly from graft donor cells, taken 360 days after TCRalphabeta/CD19-depleted stem cell transplant. The CDR3 DNA reads TGCGCCAGCAGCGCGGGGCTAGGGGGACCTCCGACAGATACGCAGTATTTT. It codes for CASSAGLGGPPTDTQYF.